This T cell receptor beta chain was documented in a study of vaccination and CD4 T cells after COVID-19. This clonotype was counted only a few times. Its specificity is unknown. This CDR3 has 12 amino acids. V was shortened by 0 bases and J by 4 bases, with 6 bases between the two germline ends. Germline values: CDR1 DFQATT, CDR2 SNEGSKA (reference sequence). Oncomine TCR Beta short-read sequencing was applied to DNA from cultured CD4+ T cells. TCRdb fed the PCR reads into MiXCR, producing one record per CDR3 protein. The data show about 11,000 distinct CDR3 sequences, approximately 50% seen once. Treatment specified: approximately 11-day PBMC culture with coronavirus spike peptide pools or control peptides (ViraFEST assay).

The V gene is TRBV20-1, the J gene TRBJ2-5; a weak D match, TRBD2 (5 bases). Material for sequencing was CD4+ T cells from blood, cultured in vitro. The source is a human donor who had recovered from COVID-19. CDR3: CSARELGETQYF. As DNA, the CDR3 is TGCAGTGCTAGAGAACTAGGAGAGACCCAGTACTTC.